What follows is one T cell receptor beta chain and its context. Its antigen is not identified. This sample is part of a study of beta chain features in type 1 diabetes. Across the study: When patients were set against healthy donors, age, gender and cell yields were similar. Overall study results and limits: It was possible that PCR favored shorter templates, equally so in patients and controls. Relative to healthy donors, patients appeared to have naive, central memory and Treg TCRB repertoires that were more similar. When Type 1 diabetes patients were examined, their TCRB CDR3s proved moderately but significantly shorter in all four CD4+ subsets.

Sorting gave populations that all exceeded 95% purity. As every portion of the isolated RNA was reverse transcribed, the sequencing read expressed TCRB transcripts. Repertoires were generated with immunoSEQ multiplex PCR, while TCRdb's copy carries only in-frame clones and drops some. Of approximately 170,000 clones in the sample, about 7.9% were seen once. This clonotype was obtained from a man aged 18 to 29 with type 1 diabetes. The sequenced sample consisted of central memory CD4+ T cells from blood.

The CDR3 bases are TGTGCCAGTAGTAGACAGGTGAGCTCCTACGAGCAGTACTTC. Translation gives CASSRQVSSYEQYF. The chain combines TRBV19 with TRBJ2-7; D possibly corresponds to TRBD1 (6 bases). Between the trimmed V and J ends, which lost 4 bases and 0 bases, there was a span of 10 bases. Germline V gives CDR1 LNHDA, CDR2 SQIVND (reference sequence). The CDR3 extends over 14 amino acids.